The next 15 T cell receptor beta chains were all read from a single sample in a study of blood T cells in healthy people across ages. Next came a second PCR, run for roughly 7 to 12 cycles, which used a sample-barcoded 5' primer along with a J-beta primer mix. One entry per CDR3 protein results from TCRdb running MiXCR on the 5' RACE reads. The sample carries 1.5 million or so distinct CDR3 sequences, 42% recorded once. Material for sequencing was blood. The receptors here all came from a woman younger than 30 in good health.

This clonotype was seen more than once but under ten times. The chain combines TRBV28 with TRBJ1-2; 7 nucleotides line up with TRBD1. V gave up 5 bases and J gave up 4 bases; unmatched junction bases: 7. This CDR3 contains 14 residues. The germline V gene encodes CDR1 MDHEN and CDR2 SYDVKM. Here the CDR3 reads CASSPGDSFYGYTF. CDR3 bases: TGTGCCAGCAGTCCAGGGGACAGCTTCTATGGCTACACCTTC.

Only a few counts were recorded for this clonotype. The CDR3 region has the DNA TGCAGTGCTAGGGCCCCAGGGGGTACTAATGAAAAACTGTTTTTT. Protein sequence: CSARAPGGTNEKLFF. The chain recombines TRBV20-1 with TRBJ1-4; 7 bases agree with TRBD1. Per the germline V gene, CDR1 is DFQATT and CDR2 is SNEGSKA (reference sequence). The ends lost 3 bases at V and 2 bases at J; junction bases unmatched: 6. This CDR3 is 15 amino acids long.

The chain combines TRBV6-1 with TRBJ2-7; 9 bases are shared with TRBD1. The length of the CDR3 is 14 residues. Trimming removed 6 bases from V and 3 bases from J; junction bases left unmatched: 6. Germline loops: CDR1 MNHNS, CDR2 SASEGT. The CDR3 sequence: CASRGQGGLYEQYF. DNA for the CDR3: TGTGCCAGCAGGGGACAGGGAGGCCTCTACGAGCAGTACTTC.

This clonotype occurred a few times. The chain links TRBV5-1 to TRBJ2-1; TRBD1 matches at 11 bases. This CDR3 contains 17 residues. Germline CDR1 and CDR2: SGHRS and YFSETQ. The junction had 9 bases not matched to a gene; V was cut back by 4 bases and J by 3 bases. CDR3 sequence reads: CASSGLGGQGVYNEQFF. The CDR3 region has the DNA TGCGCCAGCAGCGGCTTGGGGGGACAGGGGGTCTACAATGAGCAGTTCTTC.

This chain uses TRBV12-3 or TRBV12-4 with TRBJ1-5, with unresolved D. The V and J ends lost 3 bases and 3 bases respectively, with 12 bases between them. This CDR3 is built from 15 residues. The CDR3 coding sequence is TGTGCCAGCAGTTTTAATTATCCCCACAATCAGCCCCAGCATTTT. This gives the protein CASSFNYPHNQPQHF.

This chain links TRBV2 with TRBJ1-2, with D possibly matching TRBD1 (6 bases). The CDR3 sequence is 12 residues long. CDR1 is SNHLY and CDR2 is FYNNEI in the germline V gene. Trimming removed 8 bases from V and 12 bases from J, with 19 bases in between. CDR3: CASPYIAGEDTF. The CDR3 DNA follows: TGTGCCAGCCCATACATTGCAGGGGAGGACACCTTC.

This clonotype appeared a few times. The chain employs TRBV5-1 and TRBJ2-1; TRBD2 agrees at 8 bases. Unmatched junction bases numbered 3, after V lost 2 bases and J lost 5 bases. From germline, CDR1 is SGHRS and CDR2 YFSETQ. CDR3 size: 14 residues. The CDR3 loop is CASSFLAGHNEQFF. As DNA, the CDR3 is TGCGCCAGCAGCTTCCTAGCGGGCCACAATGAGCAGTTCTTC.

A word on this clonotype: This may be a read error: a much more frequent sequence differs by one nucleotide. The chain has TRBV4-2 and TRBJ2-7; D not certain. The V gene lost 0 bases and the J gene lost 5 bases, with 11 bases spanning the gap. The CDR3 has 14 amino acids. CDR1 LGHNA and CDR2 YNFKEQ come from the germline V gene. The CDR3 coding sequence is TGTGCCAGCAGCCAAGATTCCGTAACCGACGAGCAGTACTTC. Protein product: CASSQDSVTDEQYF.

The gene calls are TRBV9 and TRBJ2-1; possible D gene TRBD2, 7 bases. The germline gives CDR1 SGDLS, CDR2 YYNGEE. Trimming took off 5 bases at V and 4 bases at J, with 16 bases between the two ends. CDR3 length: 15 residues. The chain's CDR3 is CASRGGGAGYNEQFF. CDR3 nucleotides: TGTGCCAGCAGAGGTGGGGGGGCCGGGTACAATGAGCAGTTCTTC.

The chain couples TRBV20-1 to TRBJ1-3; D might be TRBD1 (5 bases). This CDR3 is 14 amino acids long. Per germline, CDR1 DFQATT and CDR2 SNEGSKA (reference sequence). V was trimmed by 6 bases and J by 0 bases, leaving 12 bases between them. CDR3 sequence: CSAGDVSSGNTIYF. The CDR3 region has the DNA TGCAGTGCGGGGGACGTATCCTCTGGAAACACCATATATTTT.

This clonotype was recorded at least ten times. The chain carries TRBV5-1 and TRBJ2-3; the D gene is possibly TRBD2 (6 bases). The V gene lost 0 bases and the J gene lost 9 bases, with 17 bases spanning the gap. The germline CDR1 and CDR2 sequences are SGHRS and YFSETQ. This CDR3 comprises 15 residues. The CDR3 spells CASSLEPGAGGTQYF. In DNA form, the CDR3 reads TGCGCCAGCAGCTTGGAGCCTGGGGCTGGAGGGACGCAGTATTTT.

The chain employs TRBV21-1 and TRBJ1-6; TRBD1, the table's D call, lacks a check against the DNA. TRBV21-1 is annotated as a pseudogene. This CDR3 is built from 15 residues. The CDR3 DNA reads as TGTGCCAGCAGCATGCCCGGCCACGACGGTTCACCCCTCCACTTT. Protein product: CASSMPGHDGSPLHF.

Only a few counts were recorded for this clonotype. The rearrangement joins TRBV7-8 to TRBJ2-3, with D possibly matching TRBD2 (5 bases). The V end lost 5 bases, the J end lost 3 bases, and 12 bases lay between the germline ends. Germline V gives CDR1 SGHVS, CDR2 FQNEAQ. This CDR3 is built from 14 residues. This chain's CDR3 is CASSPKTTTDTQYF. The CDR3 DNA reads as TGTGCCAGCAGCCCGAAGACTACTACAGATACGCAGTATTTT.

The CDR3 region is CSARAGGYEQFF. CDR3 DNA sequence: TGCAGTGCTAGAGCGGGGGGGTATGAGCAGTTCTTC. The V and J genes are TRBV20-1 and TRBJ2-1, with 8 bases that match TRBD2. J lost 8 bases, V lost 1 base, and 1 base had no gene match. Germline V gene lookup returns CDR1 DFQATT and CDR2 SNEGSKA (reference sequence). This CDR3 is built from 12 residues.

DNA of the CDR3: TGTGCCAGCATTCAACAGGGGTTTAGTGAAGCTTTCTTT. This sequence encodes CASIQQGFSEAFF. The V gene is TRBV6-2 or TRBV6-3, the J gene TRBJ1-1; 7 bases line up with TRBD1. V shed 7 bases and J 7 bases; nucleotides not matched to a gene: 9. CDR1 and CDR2 (germline): MNHEY, SVGEGT. The CDR3 runs to 13 residues.